The clone carrying this T cell receptor (beta chain) was counted many times. The antigen remains unidentified. Arm-PCR with iRepertoire HTBI primers amplified the CDR3 regions for these TCR beta libraries. TCRdb independently ran MiXCR on the multiplex PCR reads; one entry per CDR3 protein. The table shows roughly 490,000 distinct CDR3 sequences, with approximately 22% occurring only once. The source of the sample is a study of regulatory T cells in long-lasting Graves disease. Study observations and caveats: Persistent cases favored TRBV28, TRBJ1-2 and TRBJ2-5. The study found persistent patients shared more public clonotypes (approximately 2,700) than new patients (around 870). Persistent Graves' cases showed lower TCR diversity than newly diagnosed cases.

This CDR3 has 14 amino acids. The V segment lost 10 bases and the J segment 0 bases; nucleotides outside the gene matches: 5. CDR1 and CDR2 from the germline V gene are MNHEY and SVGEGT. Described time point: persistent/refractory GD, antithyroid drugs over 5 years with positive TRAb. PBMCs were the source of the RNA used for TCR sequencing. The TCR was taken from a female donor with Graves disease. Sequencing was performed on peripheral blood mononuclear cells (PBMCs), taken when the disease was refractory, from a patient treated with antithyroid drugs. This sequence joins TRBV6-2 or TRBV6-3 and TRBJ2-7, with TRBD2 matching 11 bases. CDR3 DNA sequence: TGTGCCATTACCGGGACTAGCGGCTCCTACGAGCAGTACTTC. Amino acids: CAITGTSGSYEQYF.